Detailed here is one T cell receptor beta chain. The CDR3 spans 15 residues. Between the trimmed V and J ends, which lost 5 bases and 5 bases, there was a span of 19 bases. Germline values: CDR1 SGHTA, CDR2 FQGTGA. Produced via immunoSEQ multiplex PCR; TCRdb's table is partial and in-frame only. The sample has under 85,000 clones, approximately 96% seen once. This sample is part of a study of technical replicates of blood from a handful of donors. The chain combines TRBV7-3 with TRBJ2-7, with a possible D match to TRBD1 (6 bases). The sequence came from a human donor in good health. The sequencing input was T cells isolated from PBMCs. CDR3 sequence: CASSTTGPLSHEQYF. CDR3 coding DNA: TGTGCCAGCAGCACAACAGGGCCCCTAAGCCACGAGCAGTACTTC.